This TCR beta chain was identified during a study of cytomegalovirus exposure and HLA in healthy donors. Worth noting for this clone: Antigen specificity is unknown.

Germline V gives CDR1 SGHRS, CDR2 YFSETQ. Losses at the gene ends were 1 base for V and 4 bases for J; bases not matched to a gene: 8. This CDR3 comprises 18 residues. The study's findings and limits: The authors confirmed in vitro that a few CMV-associated chains were specific for CMV antigens. The investigators catalogued 150 to 200 TCR beta chains as cytomegalovirus-associated. Reportedly, diagnosis of cytomegalovirus status by the classifier showed high specificity and sensitivity.

Clones were read by immunoSEQ multiplex PCR, and TCRdb kept only the in-frame ones, dropping some. The table has approximately 59,000 clones, almost 95% seen once. The source of this sequence is a man in his late teens or twenties in good health and CMV-seropositive. The sequencing input was PBMCs. The chain links TRBV5-1 to TRBJ2-5, with 15 nucleotides matching TRBD2. The CDR3 sequence: CASSLMGLAGGGGETQYF. The CDR3 DNA reads TGCGCCAGCAGCTTGATGGGACTAGCGGGAGGAGGGGGAGAGACCCAGTACTTC.